This is a list of T cell receptor beta chains from one sample in a study of cytomegalovirus exposure and HLA in healthy donors. The table came from immunoSEQ multiplex PCR; TCRdb's copy has only in-frame clones and leaves some out. The repertoire holds 200,000 to 250,000 clones, with about 80% as singletons. The sample comprised PBMCs. The origin of the receptors is a woman between 35 and 50 years old in good health and CMV-seronegative. The CDR3 runs from the conserved cysteine through the conserved F or W. The D gene is left open where the match is weak. Some rows have no size entry. The others give once, few or many, or a class for an expanded clone.

J gene: TRBJ1-2
D gene: TRBD1
clone size: once
V gene: TRBV6-1
CDR3 DNA: TGTGCCAGCCCTGGACAGGCCAACTATGGCTACACCTTC
CDR3 protein: CASPGQANYGYTF

J gene: TRBJ2-7
D gene: TRBD2
clone size: -
V gene: TRBV28
CDR3 DNA: TGTGCCAGCAGTCCAGGGACTAGCGGGGGGCTTGCCTACGAGCAGTACTTC
CDR3 protein: CASSPGTSGGLAYEQYF

J gene: TRBJ1-2
D gene: TRBD1
clone size: once
V gene: TRBV19
CDR3 DNA: TGTGCCAGTAGTAACCCCCCACAGGGGAACTATGGCTACACCTTC
CDR3 protein: CASSNPPQGNYGYTF

J gene: TRBJ1-1
D gene: -
clone size: -
V gene: TRBV7-2
CDR3 DNA: TGTGCCAGCAGCTTCGGACAAAGCGTAGCTTTCTTT
CDR3 protein: CASSFGQSVAFF

J gene: TRBJ1-1
D gene: -
clone size: -
V gene: TRBV27
CDR3 DNA: TGTGCCAGCAGTTTTAGCTTAATGAACACTGAAGCTTTCTTT
CDR3 protein: CASSFSLMNTEAFF

J gene: TRBJ1-3
D gene: TRBD1
clone size: -
V gene: TRBV7-2
CDR3 DNA: TGTGCCAGCAGCTTAGGCGGGACAGCTGGAAACACCATATATTTT
CDR3 protein: CASSLGGTAGNTIYF

J gene: TRBJ1-1
D gene: TRBD1
clone size: -
V gene: TRBV4-3
CDR3 DNA: TGCGCCAGCAGCCAAGGGACAGGGGGCATAGCTTTCTTT
CDR3 protein: CASSQGTGGIAFF

J gene: TRBJ1-5
D gene: -
clone size: few
V gene: TRBV11-2
CDR3 DNA: TGTGCCAGCAGCATAGACGGGAGCAATCAGCCCCAGCATTTT
CDR3 protein: CASSIDGSNQPQHF

J gene: TRBJ2-5
D gene: TRBD2
clone size: -
V gene: TRBV9
CDR3 DNA: TGTGCCAGCAGCGTAGGTAGCGGGGGGAGGTTAGAGACCCAGTACTTC
CDR3 protein: CASSVGSGGRLETQYF

J gene: TRBJ1-4
D gene: TRBD1
clone size: -
V gene: TRBV19
CDR3 DNA: TGTGCCAGTAGTATGGGACAGGTGATTAATCAAAAACTGTTTTTT
CDR3 protein: CASSMGQVINQKLFF

J gene: TRBJ2-3
D gene: -
clone size: -
V gene: TRBV30
CDR3 DNA: TGTGCCTGGAGTGTAGGGGCTTCCTCGGATACGCAGTATTTT
CDR3 protein: CAWSVGASSDTQYF

J gene: TRBJ2-1
D gene: TRBD1
clone size: -
V gene: TRBV7-6
CDR3 DNA: TGTGCCAGCAGCTCCGGGACAGGGGGTTTCAATGAGCAGTTCTTC
CDR3 protein: CASSSGTGGFNEQFF